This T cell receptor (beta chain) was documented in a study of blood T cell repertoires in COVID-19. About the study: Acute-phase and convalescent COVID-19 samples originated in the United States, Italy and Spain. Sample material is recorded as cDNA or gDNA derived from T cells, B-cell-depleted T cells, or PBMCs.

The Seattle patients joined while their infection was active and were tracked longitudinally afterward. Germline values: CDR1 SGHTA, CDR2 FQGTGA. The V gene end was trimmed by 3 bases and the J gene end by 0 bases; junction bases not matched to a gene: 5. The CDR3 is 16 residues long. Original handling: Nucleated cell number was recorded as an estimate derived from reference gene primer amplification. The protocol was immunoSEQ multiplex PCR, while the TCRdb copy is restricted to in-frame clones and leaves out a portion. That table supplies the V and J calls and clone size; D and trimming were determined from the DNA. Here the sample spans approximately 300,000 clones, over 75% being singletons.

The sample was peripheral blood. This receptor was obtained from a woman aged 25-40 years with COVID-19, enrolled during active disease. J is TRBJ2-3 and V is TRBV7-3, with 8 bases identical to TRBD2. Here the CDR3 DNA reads TGTGCCAGCAGCTTCCGCGGGGGGACAAGCACAGATACGCAGTATTTT. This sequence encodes CASSFRGGTSTDTQYF.